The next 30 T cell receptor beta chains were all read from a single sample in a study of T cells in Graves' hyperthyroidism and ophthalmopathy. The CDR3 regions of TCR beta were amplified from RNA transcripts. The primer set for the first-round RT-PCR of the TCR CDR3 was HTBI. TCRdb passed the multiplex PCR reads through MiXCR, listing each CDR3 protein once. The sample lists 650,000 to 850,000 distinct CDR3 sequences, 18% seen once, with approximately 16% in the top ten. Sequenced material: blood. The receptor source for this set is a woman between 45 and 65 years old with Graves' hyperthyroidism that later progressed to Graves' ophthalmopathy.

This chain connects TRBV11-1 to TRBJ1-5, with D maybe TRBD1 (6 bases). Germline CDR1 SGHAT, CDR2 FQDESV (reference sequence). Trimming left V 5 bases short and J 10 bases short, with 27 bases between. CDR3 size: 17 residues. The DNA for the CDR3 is TGTGCCAGCAGCGAAGATAGCGGGGGGGCTGGAGGAGAACCCCAGCATTTT. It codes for CASSEDSGGAGGEPQHF.

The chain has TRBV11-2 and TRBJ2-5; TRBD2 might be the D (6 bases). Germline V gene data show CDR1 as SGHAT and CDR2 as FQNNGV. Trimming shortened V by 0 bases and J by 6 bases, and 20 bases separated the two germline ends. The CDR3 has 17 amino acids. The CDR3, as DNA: TGTGCCAGCAGCTTAGAATGGGGGGAAACGGGGGTGCAGACCCAGTACTTC. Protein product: CASSLEWGETGVQTQYF.

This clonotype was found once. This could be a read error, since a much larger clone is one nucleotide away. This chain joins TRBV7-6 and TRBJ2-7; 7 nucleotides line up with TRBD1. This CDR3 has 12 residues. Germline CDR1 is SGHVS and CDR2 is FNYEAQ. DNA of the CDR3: TGTGCCAGCAGTCGACAGGGAAGCGAGCGGTACTTC. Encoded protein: CASSRQGSERYF.

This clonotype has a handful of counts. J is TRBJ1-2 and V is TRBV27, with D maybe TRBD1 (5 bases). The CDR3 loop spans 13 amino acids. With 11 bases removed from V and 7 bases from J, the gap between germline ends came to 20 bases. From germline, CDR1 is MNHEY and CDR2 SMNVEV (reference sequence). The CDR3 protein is CAARDGEFGGYTF. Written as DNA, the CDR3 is TGTGCCGCCCGGGACGGGGAGTTTGGTGGCTACACCTTC.

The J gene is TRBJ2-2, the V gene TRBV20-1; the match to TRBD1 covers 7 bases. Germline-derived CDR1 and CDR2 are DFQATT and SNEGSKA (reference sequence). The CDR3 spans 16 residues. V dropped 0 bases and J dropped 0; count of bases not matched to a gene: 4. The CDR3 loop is CSARDQGTANTGELFF. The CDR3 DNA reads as TGCAGTGCTAGAGATCAGGGGACAGCGAACACCGGGGAGCTGTTTTTT.

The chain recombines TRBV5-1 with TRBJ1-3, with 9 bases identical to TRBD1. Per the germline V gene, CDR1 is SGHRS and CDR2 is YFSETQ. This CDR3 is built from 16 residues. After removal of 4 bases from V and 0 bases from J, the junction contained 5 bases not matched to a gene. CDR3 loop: CASSRGQGSSGNTIYF. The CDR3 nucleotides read TGCGCCAGCAGCCGTGGACAGGGGAGCTCTGGAAACACCATATATTTT.

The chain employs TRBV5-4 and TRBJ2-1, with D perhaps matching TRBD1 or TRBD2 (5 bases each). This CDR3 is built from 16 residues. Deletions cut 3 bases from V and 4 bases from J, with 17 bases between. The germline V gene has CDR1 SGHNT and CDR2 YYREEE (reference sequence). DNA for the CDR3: TGTGCCAGCAGCTCCGCCGGGACCACAACATACAATGAGCAGTTCTTC. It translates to CASSSAGTTTYNEQFF.

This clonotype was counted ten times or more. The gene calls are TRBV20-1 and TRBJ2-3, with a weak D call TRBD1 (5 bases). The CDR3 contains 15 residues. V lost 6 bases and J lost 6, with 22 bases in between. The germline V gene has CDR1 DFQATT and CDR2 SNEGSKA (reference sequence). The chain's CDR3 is CSAELGADPGDTQYF. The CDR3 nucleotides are TGCAGTGCCGAATTAGGGGCGGACCCCGGGGATACGCAGTATTTT.

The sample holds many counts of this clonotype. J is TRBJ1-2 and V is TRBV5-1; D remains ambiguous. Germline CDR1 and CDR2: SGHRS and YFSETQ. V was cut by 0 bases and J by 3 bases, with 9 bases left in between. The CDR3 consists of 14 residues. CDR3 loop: CASSLVGEDYGYTF. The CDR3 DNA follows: TGCGCCAGCAGCTTGGTCGGGGAGGACTATGGCTACACCTTC.

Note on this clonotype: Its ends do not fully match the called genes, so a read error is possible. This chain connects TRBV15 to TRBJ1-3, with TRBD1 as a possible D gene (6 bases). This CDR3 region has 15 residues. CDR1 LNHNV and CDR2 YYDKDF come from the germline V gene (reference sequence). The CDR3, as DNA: TGTGCCACCAGCAGAGACAGGGGTCGAGGAAGCACCATATATTTT. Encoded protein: CATSRDRGRGSTIYF.

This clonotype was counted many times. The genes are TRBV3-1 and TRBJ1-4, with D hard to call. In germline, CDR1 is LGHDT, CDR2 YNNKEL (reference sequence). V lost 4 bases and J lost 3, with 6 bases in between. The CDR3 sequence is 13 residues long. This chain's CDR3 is CASSLAANEKLFF. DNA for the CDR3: TGTGCCAGCAGCCTCGCGGCTAATGAAAAACTGTTTTTT.

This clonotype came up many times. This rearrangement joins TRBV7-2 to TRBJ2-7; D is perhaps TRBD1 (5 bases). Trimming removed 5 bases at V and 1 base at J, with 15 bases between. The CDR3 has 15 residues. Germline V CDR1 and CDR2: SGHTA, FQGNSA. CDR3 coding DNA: TGTGCCAGCAGCCCGCATTACAGGAGTTCCTACGAGCAGTACTTC. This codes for CASSPHYRSSYEQYF.

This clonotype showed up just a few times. The CDR3 DNA reads as TGTGCCAGCTCGGCCGGAGGGGGCCTCCCGAATACGCAGTATTTT. Protein: CASSAGGGLPNTQYF. The chain is built from TRBV18 and TRBJ2-3; D might be TRBD1 (7 bases). This CDR3 has 15 amino acids. CDR1 and CDR2 (germline): KGHSH, LQKENI. V lost 6 bases, J lost 7 bases, and 20 bases lay in between.

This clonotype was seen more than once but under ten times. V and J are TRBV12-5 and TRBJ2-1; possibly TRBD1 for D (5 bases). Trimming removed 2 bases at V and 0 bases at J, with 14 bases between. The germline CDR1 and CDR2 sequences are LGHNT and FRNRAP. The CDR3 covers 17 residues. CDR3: CASGLQAGQLSYNEQFF. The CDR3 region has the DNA TGTGCTAGTGGTTTGCAGGCAGGGCAACTCTCCTACAATGAGCAGTTCTTC.

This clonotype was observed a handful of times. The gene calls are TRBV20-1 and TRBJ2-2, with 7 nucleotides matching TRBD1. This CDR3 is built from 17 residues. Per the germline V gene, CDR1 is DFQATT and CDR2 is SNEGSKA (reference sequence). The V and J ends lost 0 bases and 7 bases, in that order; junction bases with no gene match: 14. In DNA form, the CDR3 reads TGCAGTGCTAGAGATAGGATGGACAGGCATTTGAGCGGGGAGCTGTTTTTT. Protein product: CSARDRMDRHLSGELFF.

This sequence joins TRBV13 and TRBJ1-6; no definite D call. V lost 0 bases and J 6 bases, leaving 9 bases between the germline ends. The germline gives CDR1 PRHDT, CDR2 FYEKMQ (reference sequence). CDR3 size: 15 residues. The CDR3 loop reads CASSLGLTANSPLHF. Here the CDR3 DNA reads TGTGCCAGCAGCTTAGGTCTTACAGCTAATTCACCCCTCCACTTT.

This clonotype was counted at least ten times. CDR3 in DNA: TGTGCCAGCAGTGTAAAGCCGAACACTGAAGCTTTCTTT. Amino acids: CASSVKPNTEAFF. The chain has TRBV9 and TRBJ1-1, with D hard to call. The CDR3 loop spans 13 amino acids. Germline V gives CDR1 SGDLS, CDR2 YYNGEE. The V and J ends lost 5 bases and 1 base respectively, with 9 bases between them. Drawing the rest from reference TRBV9 and TRBJ1-1, the complete variable domain is DSGVTQTPKHLITATGQRVTLRCSPRSGDLSVYWYQQSLDQGLQFLIQYYNGEERAKGNILERFSAQQFPDLHSELNLSSLELGDSALYFCASSVKPNTEAFFGQGTRLTVV.

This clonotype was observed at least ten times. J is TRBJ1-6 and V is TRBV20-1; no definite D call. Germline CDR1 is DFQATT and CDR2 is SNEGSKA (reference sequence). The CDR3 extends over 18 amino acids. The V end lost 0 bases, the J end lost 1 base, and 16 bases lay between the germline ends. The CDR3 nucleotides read TGCAGTGCTAGAGATTTCAAAACAGTGGCATCCTATAATTCACCCCTCCACTTT. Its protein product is CSARDFKTVASYNSPLHF.

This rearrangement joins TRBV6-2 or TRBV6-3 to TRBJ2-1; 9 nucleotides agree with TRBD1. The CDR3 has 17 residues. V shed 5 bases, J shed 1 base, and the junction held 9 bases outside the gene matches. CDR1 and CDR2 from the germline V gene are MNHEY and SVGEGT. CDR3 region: CASSDLDRGLSYNEQFF. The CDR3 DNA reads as TGTGCCAGCAGTGACCTGGACAGGGGATTATCCTACAATGAGCAGTTCTTC.

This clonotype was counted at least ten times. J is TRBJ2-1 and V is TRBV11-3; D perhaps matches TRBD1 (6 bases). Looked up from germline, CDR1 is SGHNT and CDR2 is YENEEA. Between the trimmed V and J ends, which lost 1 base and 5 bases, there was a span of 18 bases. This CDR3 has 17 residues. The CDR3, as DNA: TGTGCCAGCAGCTTAGGCGCCGGGACACCCTATCACAATGAGCAGTTCTTC. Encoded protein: CASSLGAGTPYHNEQFF.

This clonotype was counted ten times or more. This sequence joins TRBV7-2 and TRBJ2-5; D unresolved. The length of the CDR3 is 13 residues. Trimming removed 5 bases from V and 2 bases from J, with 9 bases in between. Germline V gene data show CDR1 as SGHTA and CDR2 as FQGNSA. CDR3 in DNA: TGTGCCAGCAGCCGGGTTACTCAAGAGACCCAGTACTTC. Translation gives CASSRVTQETQYF.

CDR3 DNA sequence: TGTGCCAGCAGAGATCGGGATTTCTCCTACGAGCAGTACTTC. Translation gives CASRDRDFSYEQYF. The chain employs TRBV7-3 and TRBJ2-7, with a possible D match to TRBD2 (5 bases). Germline CDR1 SGHTA, CDR2 FQGTGA. CDR3 length equals 14 residues. Trimming took 6 bases from V and 0 from J, leaving 12 bases between them.

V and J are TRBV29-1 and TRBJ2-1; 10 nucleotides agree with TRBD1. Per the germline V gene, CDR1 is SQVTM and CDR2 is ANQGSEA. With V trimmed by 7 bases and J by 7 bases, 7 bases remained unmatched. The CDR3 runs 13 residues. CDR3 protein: CSARQGAVNEQFF. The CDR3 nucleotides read TGCAGCGCCCGACAGGGGGCGGTGAATGAGCAGTTCTTC.

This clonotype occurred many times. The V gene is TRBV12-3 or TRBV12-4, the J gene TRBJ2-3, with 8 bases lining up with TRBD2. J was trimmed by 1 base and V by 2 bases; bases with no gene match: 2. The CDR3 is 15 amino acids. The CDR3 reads CASSLLRGGTDTQYF. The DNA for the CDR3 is TGTGCCAGCAGTTTACTGCGGGGGGGCACAGATACGCAGTATTTT.

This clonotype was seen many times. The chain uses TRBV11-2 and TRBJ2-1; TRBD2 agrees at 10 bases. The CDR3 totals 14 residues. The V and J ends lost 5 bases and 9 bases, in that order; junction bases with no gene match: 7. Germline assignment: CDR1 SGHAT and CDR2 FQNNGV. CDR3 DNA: TGTGCCAGCAGCGGAGTAGCGGGGGGAGGTGAGCAGTTCTTC. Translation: CASSGVAGGGEQFF.

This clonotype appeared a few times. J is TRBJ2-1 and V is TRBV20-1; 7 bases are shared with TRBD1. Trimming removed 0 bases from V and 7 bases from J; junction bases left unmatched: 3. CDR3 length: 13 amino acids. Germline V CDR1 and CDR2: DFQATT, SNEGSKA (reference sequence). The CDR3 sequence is CSARDLQGNEQFF. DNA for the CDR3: TGCAGTGCTAGAGATCTACAGGGGAATGAGCAGTTCTTC.

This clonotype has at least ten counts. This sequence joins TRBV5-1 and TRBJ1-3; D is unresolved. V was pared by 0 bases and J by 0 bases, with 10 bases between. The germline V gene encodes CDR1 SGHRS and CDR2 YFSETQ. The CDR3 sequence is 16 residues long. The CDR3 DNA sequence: TGCGCCAGCAGCTTGGCCTTACTAGTCTCTGGAAACACCATATATTTT. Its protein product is CASSLALLVSGNTIYF. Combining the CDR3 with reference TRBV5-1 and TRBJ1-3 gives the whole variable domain KAGVTQTPRYLIKTRGQQVTLSCSPISGHRSVSWYQQTPGQGLQFLFEYFSETQRNKGNFPGRFSGRQFSNSRSEMNVSTLELGDSALYLCASSLALLVSGNTIYFGEGSWLTVV.

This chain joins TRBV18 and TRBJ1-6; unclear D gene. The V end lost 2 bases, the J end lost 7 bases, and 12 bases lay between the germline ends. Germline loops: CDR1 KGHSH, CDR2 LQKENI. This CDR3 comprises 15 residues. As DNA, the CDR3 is TGTGCCAGCTCACCAAATGATGGCAGGAATTCACCCCTCCACTTT. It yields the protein CASSPNDGRNSPLHF.

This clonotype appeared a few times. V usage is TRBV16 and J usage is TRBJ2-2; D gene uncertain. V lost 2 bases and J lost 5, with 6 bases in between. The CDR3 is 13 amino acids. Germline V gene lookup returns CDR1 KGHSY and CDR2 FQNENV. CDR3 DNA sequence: TGTGCCAGCAGCCAAGCAGATACCGGGGAGCTGTTTTTT. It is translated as CASSQADTGELFF.

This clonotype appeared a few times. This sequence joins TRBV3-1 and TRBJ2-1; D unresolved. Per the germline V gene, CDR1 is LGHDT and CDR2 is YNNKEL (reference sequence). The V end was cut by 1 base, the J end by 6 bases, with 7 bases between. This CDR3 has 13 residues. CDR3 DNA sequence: TGTGCCAGCAGCCAAGGGACCCTCAATGAGCAGTTCTTC. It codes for CASSQGTLNEQFF.